Below are 32 T cell receptor beta chains sequenced from a single sample in a study of T cells in Graves' hyperthyroidism and ophthalmopathy. The investigators amplified TCR beta CDR3 regions from RNA transcripts. Initially, a first-round RT-PCR of the TCR CDR3 employed the HTBI primer set. A single record per CDR3 protein comes from TCRdb applying MiXCR to the multiplex PCR reads. The sample includes about 840,000 distinct CDR3 sequences, 35% to 40% of them seen just once. Sequenced material: blood. These receptors were obtained from a man aged 18 to 29 with Graves' hyperthyroidism.

This chain links TRBV29-1 with TRBJ1-1; D is perhaps TRBD1 (6 bases). V was cut by 7 bases and J by 0 bases, with 12 bases left in between. Germline CDR1 SQVTM, CDR2 ANQGSEA. The CDR3 contains 13 residues. CDR3: CSGGGFMNTEAFF. The CDR3 bases are TGCAGCGGAGGGGGTTTTATGAACACTGAAGCTTTCTTT.

The chain joins TRBV12-3 or TRBV12-4 to TRBJ2-2, with TRBD2 matching 10 bases. The CDR3 consists of 16 residues. The V and J ends lost 1 base and 5 bases, in that order; junction bases with no gene match: 4. CDR3 amino acids: CASSLVSTSGTGELFF. The DNA of the CDR3 is TGTGCCAGCAGTTTAGTGTCGACTAGCGGGACCGGGGAGCTGTTTTTT.

Many counts were recorded for this clonotype. This chain joins TRBV7-6 and TRBJ1-3; no definite D call. The CDR3 extends over 16 amino acids. Trimming stripped 5 bases from V and 0 bases from J, with 14 bases between. The germline CDR1 and CDR2 sequences are SGHVS and FNYEAQ. CDR3 sequence: CASSPQTQSSGNTIYF. CDR3 DNA sequence: TGTGCCAGCAGCCCCCAGACTCAGAGCTCTGGAAACACCATATATTTT.

This chain joins TRBV20-1 and TRBJ2-5; 10 nucleotides line up with TRBD2. Losses at the gene ends were 5 bases for V and 1 base for J; bases not matched to a gene: 7. Germline lookup yields CDR1 DFQATT and CDR2 SNEGSKA (reference sequence). This CDR3 contains 15 residues. CDR3 protein: CSASASGSLQETQYF. DNA for the CDR3: TGCAGTGCTTCCGCTAGCGGGAGTCTCCAAGAGACCCAGTACTTC.

This clonotype was counted ten times or more. This rearrangement joins TRBV2 to TRBJ1-1; tentative D call: TRBD1 (6 bases). Looked up from germline, CDR1 is SNHLY and CDR2 is FYNNEI. This CDR3 region has 14 residues. Trimming removed 8 bases at V and 3 bases at J, with 16 bases between. The CDR3 nucleotides are TGTGCCAGCTCTCCTCAGGGGCGGTACACTGAAGCTTTCTTT. This sequence encodes CASSPQGRYTEAFF.

The chain uses TRBV5-1 and TRBJ1-2, with D uncertain. CDR3 length equals 12 residues. The V end was cut by 1 base, the J end by 12 bases, with 13 bases between. Germline V lookup: CDR1 SGHRS, CDR2 YFSETQ. CDR3 bases: TGCGCCAGCAGCTTGTCGGGGTATGGAAACACCTTC. Protein product: CASSLSGYGNTF.

This clonotype was observed a few times. The chain employs TRBV7-6 and TRBJ2-7, with TRBD1 matching 8 bases. Germline CDR1 SGHVS, CDR2 FNYEAQ. With 1 base clipped from V and 10 bases from J, the junction kept 6 bases outside the gene matches. The CDR3 runs to 13 residues. This CDR3 reads CASSLVVTGDQYF. As DNA, the CDR3 is TGTGCCAGCAGCTTAGTGGTGACAGGGGACCAGTACTTC.

The sample holds many counts of this clonotype. V usage is TRBV7-9 and J usage is TRBJ1-1; D is perhaps TRBD1 (5 bases). CDR1 SEHNR and CDR2 FQNEAQ come from the germline V gene (reference sequence). Between the trimmed V and J ends, which lost 1 base and 4 bases, there was a span of 10 bases. CDR3 length: 14 residues. The CDR3 loop is CASSLEGLSTEAFF. CDR3 bases: TGTGCCAGCAGCTTAGAGGGACTGAGCACTGAAGCTTTCTTT.

Remarks on this clonotype: At one of its ends the junction is not consistent with the germline gene, which may arise from a read error. The chain joins TRBV9 to TRBJ1-6; 8 nucleotides line up with TRBD1. The length of the CDR3 is 14 residues. Per the germline V gene, CDR1 is SGDLS and CDR2 is YYNGEE. The CDR3 loop reads CTSSPDRDNSPLHF. CDR3 bases: TGTACCAGCAGCCCGGACAGGGATAATTCACCCCTCCACTTT.

On this clonotype itself: This may arise from a read error, as a much more abundant clone is one base away. The V call is TRBV7-9, the J call TRBJ1-1; D unresolved. This CDR3 comprises 11 residues. The germline V gene has CDR1 SEHNR and CDR2 FQNEAQ (reference sequence). V was clipped by 1 base and J by 10 bases, with 7 bases between them. As DNA, the CDR3 is TGTGCCAGCAGCTTAGTGATGGGAGCTTTCTTT. It is translated as CASSLVMGAFF.

This clonotype appeared many times. The chain employs TRBV12-3 or TRBV12-4 and TRBJ1-2, with TRBD1 as a possible D gene (6 bases). This CDR3 is 13 amino acids long. Trimming left V 5 bases short and J 3 bases short, with 10 bases between. CDR3 region: CASSRTDYYGYTF. CDR3 nucleotides: TGTGCCAGCAGTCGGACAGACTACTATGGCTACACCTTC.

The chain joins TRBV5-1 to TRBJ2-2, with a weak D call TRBD2 (6 bases). Trimming cost V 4 bases and J 4 bases, with 14 bases left between them. Germline-derived CDR1 and CDR2 are SGHRS and YFSETQ. The CDR3 is made up of 15 amino acids. CDR3: CASSTGAAATGELFF. CDR3 DNA sequence: TGCGCCAGCAGCACGGGAGCGGCGGCCACCGGGGAGCTGTTTTTT. The full variable domain, with the rest looked up from reference TRBV5-1 and TRBJ2-2, is KAGVTQTPRYLIKTRGQQVTLSCSPISGHRSVSWYQQTPGQGLQFLFEYFSETQRNKGNFPGRFSGRQFSNSRSEMNVSTLELGDSALYLCASSTGAAATGELFFGEGSRLTVL.

DNA for the CDR3: TGTGCCACCATCCGGGACAATAACTATGGCTACACCTTC. Translation: CATIRDNNYGYTF. The V and J genes are TRBV15 and TRBJ1-2, with D maybe TRBD1 (6 bases). The V end was cut by 7 bases, the J end by 1 base, with 10 bases between. This CDR3 has 13 amino acids. Germline-derived CDR1 and CDR2 are LNHNV and YYDKDF (reference sequence).

The chain combines TRBV20-1 with TRBJ2-2; 7 bases line up with TRBD1. Germline CDR1 DFQATT, CDR2 SNEGSKA (reference sequence). CDR3 length: 13 residues. The CDR3 loop is CGSERGRPGELFF. The CDR3 DNA reads TGCGGGTCCGAGAGGGGGCGCCCCGGGGAGCTGTTTTTT.

Details on this clonotype: The junction departs from the called germline gene at one end, perhaps through a read error. J is TRBJ1-4 and V is TRBV10-3; 8 bases agree with TRBD1. The germline V gene encodes CDR1 ENHRY and CDR2 SYGVKD. The CDR3 contains 14 residues. The CDR3 DNA reads TGTGCCAGCAGTTCTGGCAGGGGGCTTGAAAAACTGTTTTTT. The encoded protein is CASSSGRGLEKLFF.

The rearrangement joins TRBV29-1 to TRBJ1-1; a weak D match, TRBD1 (5 bases). V was trimmed by 7 bases and J by 5 bases, leaving 17 bases between them. The CDR3 spans 13 residues. Germline-derived CDR1 and CDR2 are SQVTM and ANQGSEA. The DNA of the CDR3 is TGCAGCGGGGACCCCGGGATGGGGACTGAAGCTTTCTTT. Translated: CSGDPGMGTEAFF.

The chain couples TRBV5-6 to TRBJ1-2; D not resolved. CDR1 and CDR2 (germline): SGHDT, YYEEEE. Between the trimmed V and J ends, which lost 0 bases and 2 bases, there was a span of 11 bases. The CDR3 is made up of 15 amino acids. CDR3 in amino acids: CASSLEDVGNYGYTF. The CDR3 DNA follows: TGTGCCAGCAGCTTGGAAGACGTGGGGAACTATGGCTACACCTTC.

This clonotype has a count of ten or more. The V and J genes are TRBV20-1 and TRBJ2-7; 10 nucleotides align to TRBD2. The CDR3 is 15 amino acids. The J segment lost 0 bases and the V segment lost 3 bases, leaving 5 bases of the junction unmatched. Germline-derived CDR1 and CDR2 are DFQATT and SNEGSKA (reference sequence). CDR3 nucleotides: TGCAGTGCTAGGGGACTAGCGAGCAGCTCCTACGAGCAGTACTTC. As protein: CSARGLASSSYEQYF.

This clonotype was counted at least ten times. The chain links TRBV20-1 to TRBJ1-2; D gene ambiguous. The CDR3 covers 13 residues. Trimming took 3 bases from V and 1 from J, leaving 9 bases between them. From germline, CDR1 is DFQATT and CDR2 SNEGSKA (reference sequence). The CDR3 sequence: CSASGGFNYGYTF. CDR3 bases: TGCAGTGCTAGCGGCGGGTTTAACTATGGCTACACCTTC.

This clonotype was seen at least ten times. This rearrangement joins TRBV29-1 to TRBJ2-7; possible D gene TRBD2, 6 bases. CDR1 is SQVTM and CDR2 is ANQGSEA in the germline V gene. V gave up 4 bases and J gave up 3 bases, with 10 bases separating them. The CDR3 totals 12 residues. CDR3 protein: CSVGLDYYEQYF. CDR3 nucleotides: TGCAGCGTTGGACTAGACTACTACGAGCAGTACTTC.

This chain connects TRBV7-2 to TRBJ2-5; D possibly corresponds to TRBD2 (5 bases). The CDR3 length is 13 residues. The germline gives CDR1 SGHTA, CDR2 FQGNSA. V was pared by 8 bases and J by 4 bases, with 14 bases between. The CDR3 nucleotides read TGTGCCAGCTCACCACACCGGGGAGAGACCCAGTACTTC. Encoded protein: CASSPHRGETQYF.

This clonotype has a handful of counts. V and J are TRBV4-3 and TRBJ2-2, with TRBD1 as a possible D gene (5 bases). This CDR3 comprises 15 residues. The germline CDR1 and CDR2 sequences are LGHNA and YSLEER. The V end was cut by 3 bases, the J end by 7 bases, with 15 bases between. Here the CDR3 DNA reads TGCGCCAGCAGCCATGGACCAGGGTTGGTCGGGGAGCTGTTTTTT. Residues: CASSHGPGLVGELFF.

Points on this clonotype: A much larger clone lies one base from this, so it may be a read error. V usage is TRBV2 and J usage is TRBJ2-5, with TRBD2 identical over 12 bases. The CDR3 contains 14 residues. V trimming: 8 bases; J trimming: 7 bases; junction bases outside the gene matches: 8. Germline CDR1 and CDR2: SNHLY and FYNNEI. The CDR3 DNA is TGTGCCAGCTTACTAGCGGGGGGTCGTAGGACCCAGTACTTC. This codes for CASLLAGGRRTQYF.

This clonotype was found a few times. A much bigger clone sits one base away, suggesting this may be a read error. The J gene is TRBJ2-5, the V gene TRBV25-1, with 8 nucleotides matching TRBD2. CDR3 length equals 16 residues. Germline V lookup: CDR1 MGHDK, CDR2 SYGVNS. J gave up 1 base and V 8 bases, and 12 bases lay outside the gene matches. The CDR3 nucleotides are TGTGCCAGCGGTAAAGTGGGGACTAGAGGCCAAGAGACCCAGTACTTC. Protein: CASGKVGTRGQETQYF.

V and J are TRBV20-1 and TRBJ2-2; D possibly corresponds to TRBD2 (6 bases). V dropped 3 bases and J dropped 4 bases, with 12 bases sitting between them. This CDR3 has 14 residues. The V gene's germline CDR1 is DFQATT and CDR2 SNEGSKA (reference sequence). The CDR3 spells CSASWGLGTGELFF. In DNA, the CDR3 is TGCAGTGCTAGTTGGGGACTGGGCACCGGGGAGCTGTTTTTT.

A remark on this clonotype: A much bigger clone sits one base away, suggesting this may be a read error. CDR3 sequence: CASSQTGRDSPLHF. The DNA for the CDR3 is TGTGCCAGCAGTCAGACAGGGAGGGATTCACCCCTCCACTTT. This chain uses TRBV12-3 or TRBV12-4 with TRBJ1-6; 7 nucleotides match TRBD1. The V gene end was trimmed by 5 bases and the J gene end by 8 bases; junction bases not matched to a gene: 6. This CDR3 is built from 14 residues.

The V gene is TRBV29-1, the J gene TRBJ2-7; unclear D gene. The CDR3 consists of 13 residues. Between the trimmed V and J ends, which lost 3 bases and 0 bases, there was a span of 9 bases. Germline values: CDR1 SQVTM, CDR2 ANQGSEA. CDR3 sequence reads: CSVEGPSSYEQYF. CDR3 DNA sequence: TGCAGCGTTGAGGGTCCCAGCTCCTACGAGCAGTACTTC.

This clonotype was detected only once. This chain joins TRBV20-1 and TRBJ2-2, with D possibly called TRBD1 or TRBD2 (5 bases each). Germline values: CDR1 DFQATT, CDR2 SNEGSKA (reference sequence). The length of the CDR3 is 15 residues. V gave up 2 bases and J gave up 6 bases, with 16 bases separating them. In DNA, the CDR3 is TGCAGTGCTAGACGCCCCGAAGGGACGGCCGGGGAGCTGTTTTTT. Protein: CSARRPEGTAGELFF.

There are many counts of this clonotype. The V gene is TRBV20-1, the J gene TRBJ2-5; 11 positions agree with TRBD1. With V trimmed by 5 bases and J by 5 bases, 4 bases remained unmatched. Germline lookup yields CDR1 DFQATT and CDR2 SNEGSKA (reference sequence). The CDR3 has 13 amino acids. CDR3 coding DNA: TGCAGTGCTGGACAGGGGGCACGGGAGACCCAGTACTTC. Protein sequence: CSAGQGARETQYF.

This clonotype was detected ten times or more. The rearrangement joins TRBV24-1 to TRBJ2-2; 11 bases align to TRBD2. Looked up from germline, CDR1 is KGHDR and CDR2 is SFDVKD. Trimming at V came to 4 bases and at J to 9 bases, leaving 6 bases not matched to a gene. This CDR3 region has 15 residues. CDR3: CATSDPLTSGRELFF. The CDR3 DNA reads TGTGCCACCAGTGACCCCCTGACTAGCGGGAGGGAGCTGTTTTTT.

V and J are TRBV29-1 and TRBJ2-5, with 8 bases identical to TRBD1. Losses at the gene ends were 6 bases for V and 4 bases for J; bases not matched to a gene: 4. CDR1 is SQVTM, CDR2 ANQGSEA, per germline. CDR3 length: 12 amino acids. Here the CDR3 DNA reads TGCAGCGTCCTCAGGGGGCGAGAGACCCAGTACTTC. Its protein is CSVLRGRETQYF. Full variable domain (rest looked up from reference TRBV29-1 and TRBJ2-5): SAVISQKPSRDICQRGTSLTIQCQVDSQVTMMFWYRQQPGQSLTLIATANQGSEATYESGFVIDKFPISRPNLTFSTLTVSNMSPEDSSIYLCSVLRGRETQYFGPGTRLLVL.

Many counts were recorded for this clonotype. The chain joins TRBV24-1 to TRBJ1-1; no definite D call. CDR3 length equals 11 residues. V was clipped by 11 bases and J by 6 bases, with 12 bases between them. Germline CDR1 is KGHDR and CDR2 is SFDVKD. CDR3 sequence: CAIIREAEAFF. CDR3 bases: TGTGCCATTATAAGGGAGGCTGAAGCTTTCTTT.